This T cell receptor (beta chain) appears in the sequencing data of a study of T-cell reconstitution after alpha-beta-depleted transplantation in children. A library of TCRbeta sequences, prepared with unique molecular identifiers, was generated. Each CDR3 protein is one row after TCRdb ran MiXCR on the PCR reads. The sample has approximately 200,000 distinct CDR3 sequences, roughly 15% seen once. The CDR3 consists of 14 residues. With V trimmed by 4 bases and J by 7 bases, 4 bases remained unmatched. Germline lookup yields CDR1 SGHRS and CDR2 YFSETQ. The source is a human donor who donated a stem cell graft to a child with acute lymphoblastic leukemia. The specimen was PBMCs from the stem cell graft donor, collected from the stem cell graft. The chain carries TRBV5-1 and TRBJ2-1; 11 positions match TRBD2. The CDR3 here is CASSVLAGANEQFF. The CDR3 nucleotides are TGCGCCAGCAGCGTACTAGCGGGAGCGAATGAGCAGTTCTTC.